A single sample is the source of the 27 T cell receptor beta chains below, sequenced in a study of cytomegalovirus exposure and HLA in healthy donors. The primer mix had 60 Vbeta and 13 Jbeta primers. Measured with immunoSEQ multiplex PCR; TCRdb has only the in-frame clones, and not every one. The table records 110,000 or so clones, 70% to 80% of them present only once. The sequencing sample was made of PBMCs. These receptors all stem from a man between 25 and 39 years old in good health and CMV-seronegative.

The chain carries TRBV5-4 and TRBJ2-1; 8 nucleotides match TRBD2. CDR3 size: 13 residues. V shed 7 bases, J shed 4 bases, and the junction held 4 bases outside the gene matches. The germline V gene has CDR1 SGHNT and CDR2 YYREEE (reference sequence). CDR3 in DNA: TGTGCCAGCGAGGCGGGGGGATACAATGAGCAGTTCTTC. Amino acid sequence: CASEAGGYNEQFF.

This sequence joins TRBV4-1 and TRBJ1-1; 12 nucleotides match TRBD1. This CDR3 contains 18 residues. The germline V gene encodes CDR1 MGHRA and CDR2 YSYEKL. With 1 base clipped from V and 5 bases from J, the junction kept 11 bases outside the gene matches. As DNA, the CDR3 is TGCGCCAGCAGCCAAGTTCCCGGGACAGGGGGCATTGGAACTGAAGCTTTCTTT. It codes for CASSQVPGTGGIGTEAFF.

This rearrangement joins TRBV5-6 to TRBJ1-2, with D unresolved. V lost 2 bases, J lost 4 bases, and 9 bases lay in between. This CDR3 region has 13 residues. Germline V CDR1 and CDR2: SGHDT, YYEEEE. CDR3 coding DNA: TGTGCCAGCAGCTTAACAGAAATCTATGGCTACACCTTC. This sequence encodes CASSLTEIYGYTF.

The chain combines TRBV11-2 with TRBJ2-7; a possible D gene is TRBD2 (7 bases). With 1 base removed from V and 0 bases from J, the gap between germline ends came to 10 bases. This CDR3 has 15 amino acids. Germline CDR1 is SGHAT and CDR2 is FQNNGV. The CDR3 bases are TGTGCCAGCAGCTTAGGGGGGGGCCGCTCCTACGAGCAGTACTTC. Translation: CASSLGGGRSYEQYF. The complete variable domain, with remaining parts taken from reference TRBV11-2 and TRBJ2-7, reads EAGVAQSPRYKIIEKRQSVAFWCNPISGHATLYWYQQILGQGPKLLIQFQNNGVVDDSQLPKDRFSAERLKGVDSTLKIQPAKLEDSAVYLCASSLGGGRSYEQYFGPGTRLTVT.

The V and J genes are TRBV7-9 and TRBJ2-1; 7 positions agree with TRBD1. This CDR3 spans 15 amino acids. Unmatched junction bases numbered 6, after V lost 2 bases and J lost 5 bases. CDR1 is SEHNR and CDR2 is FQNEAQ in the germline V gene (reference sequence). The CDR3 is CASSLYRGKHNEQFF. The CDR3 bases are TGTGCCAGCAGCTTATACAGGGGAAAACACAATGAGCAGTTCTTC.

The chain recombines TRBV6-1 with TRBJ1-1, with TRBD1 matching over 10 bases. Germline CDR1 MNHNS, CDR2 SASEGT. V lost 4 bases to trimming and J lost 8 bases; unmatched junction nucleotides: 4. The CDR3 runs to 13 residues. CDR3 residues: CASSGGGQGEAFF. In DNA, the CDR3 is TGTGCCAGCAGTGGCGGGGGACAGGGGGAAGCTTTCTTT.

This clone was counted a single time. V gene TRBV6-5 combines with J gene TRBJ2-5; D remains ambiguous. The CDR3 is 13 residues long. V was clipped by 2 bases and J by 4 bases, with 8 bases between them. The germline gives CDR1 MNHEY, CDR2 SVGAGI. The CDR3, as DNA: TGTGCCAGCAGTTACGCTTCAGTAGAGACCCAGTACTTC. Residues: CASSYASVETQYF.

For the CDR3, the DNA is TGTGCCAGCAGTCTCACAGATACGCAGTATTTT. Its translation is CASSLTDTQYF. The chain carries TRBV28 and TRBJ2-3; no clear D. Germline-derived CDR1 and CDR2 are MDHEN and SYDVKM. CDR3 length: 11 residues. V was shortened by 5 bases and J by 2 bases, with 2 bases between the two germline ends.

The gene calls are TRBV6-4 and TRBJ2-3; TRBD2 matches 10 bases. The CDR3 runs to 16 residues. Unmatched junction bases numbered 5, after V lost 4 bases and J lost 1 base. Germline assignment: CDR1 MRHNA and CDR2 SNTAGT. As DNA, the CDR3 is TGTGCCAGCAGTGCCGAGCGGGGGGGAGGCACAGATACGCAGTATTTT. The encoded protein is CASSAERGGGTDTQYF.

The chain employs TRBV7-6 and TRBJ2-7; possible D gene TRBD2, 6 bases. The germline V gene has CDR1 SGHVS and CDR2 FNYEAQ. The CDR3 length is 15 residues. V lost 4 bases and J 4 bases, leaving 17 bases between the germline ends. The CDR3 DNA sequence: TGTGCCAGCAGCTCCCCCGCGGCAGGGAGGTACGAGCAGTACTTC. Its translation: CASSSPAAGRYEQYF.

The chain joins TRBV5-8 to TRBJ2-7; weak D call: TRBD2 (5 bases). The V gene's germline CDR1 is SGHTS and CDR2 YDEGEE. This CDR3 region has 13 residues. V was pared by 9 bases and J by 1 base, with 14 bases between. The CDR3 here is CATDLLGSYEQYF. CDR3 coding DNA: TGTGCCACCGACCTACTAGGGTCCTACGAGCAGTACTTC.

V usage is TRBV7-8 and J usage is TRBJ2-2, with 8 bases aligning to TRBD2. Germline CDR1 and CDR2: SGHVS and FQNEAQ. J was trimmed by 2 bases and V by 6 bases; bases with no gene match: 8. This CDR3 comprises 16 residues. The CDR3 nucleotides are TGTGCCAGCAGGCGCATAGCGGGACCCAACACCGGGGAGCTGTTTTTT. It specifies CASRRIAGPNTGELFF.

The chain combines TRBV6-6 with TRBJ2-5; TRBD1 matches at 12 bases. The CDR3 covers 15 residues. The trim removed 0 bases at V and 11 bases at J, leaving 7 bases unmatched. Germline CDR1 is MNHNY and CDR2 is SVGAGI (reference sequence). The DNA of the CDR3 is TGTGCCAGCAGTTACTCGGGGACAGGGGGCGCGGGGCAGTACTTC. Encoded protein: CASSYSGTGGAGQYF.

This rearrangement joins TRBV6-1 to TRBJ2-1, with D perhaps TRBD1 (6 bases). This CDR3 comprises 14 residues. V was clipped by 2 bases and J by 4 bases, with 9 bases between them. Looked up from germline, CDR1 is MNHNS and CDR2 is SASEGT. Here the CDR3 DNA reads TGTGCCAGCAGTGAAAGAGGGGGTTACAATGAGCAGTTCTTC. It specifies CASSERGGYNEQFF.

The V call is TRBV29-1, the J call TRBJ1-4; tentative D call: TRBD1 (6 bases). Deletions cut 1 base from V and 5 bases from J, with 14 bases between. This CDR3 is 15 amino acids long. Germline V lookup: CDR1 SQVTM, CDR2 ANQGSEA. The CDR3: CSVEVHPTGNEKLFF. CDR3 nucleotide sequence: TGCAGCGTTGAAGTACACCCAACAGGGAATGAAAAACTGTTTTTT.

This clone has only one observation. The rearrangement joins TRBV30 to TRBJ1-3; D is uncertain. CDR1 GTSNPN and CDR2 SVGIG come from the germline V gene (reference sequence). V was pared by 5 bases and J by 0 bases, with 5 bases between. This CDR3 is 12 amino acids long. This chain's CDR3 is CAWSSSGNTIYF. In DNA form, the CDR3 reads TGTGCCTGGTCGAGCTCTGGAAACACCATATATTTT.

The CDR3 coding sequence is TGCGCCAGCAGCCAAGATTTAACAGGCCGTGGAAACACCATATATTTT. This sequence encodes CASSQDLTGRGNTIYF. V and J are TRBV4-3 and TRBJ1-3; the D gene is possibly TRBD1 (5 bases). The CDR3 totals 16 residues. CDR1 LGHNA and CDR2 YSLEER come from the germline V gene. V shed 0 bases and J shed 3 bases, with 12 bases lying between them.

J is TRBJ2-1 and V is TRBV9; TRBD2 aligns across 8 bases. V lost 3 bases, J lost 5 bases, and 7 bases stayed unmatched. Germline CDR1 is SGDLS and CDR2 is YYNGEE. This CDR3 comprises 15 residues. CDR3 amino acids: CASSAGRGADNEQFF. As DNA, the CDR3 is TGTGCCAGCAGCGCAGGGCGGGGGGCGGACAATGAGCAGTTCTTC.

V and J are TRBV30 and TRBJ1-1, with no clear D. The germline CDR1 and CDR2 sequences are GTSNPN and SVGIG (reference sequence). CDR3 length equals 15 residues. Trimming cost V 5 bases and J 4 bases, with 20 bases left between them. The CDR3 nucleotides read TGTGCCTGGTGGGAGTTAGGAGGAGGGTTCACTGAAGCTTTCTTT. Protein sequence: CAWWELGGGFTEAFF.

This clone was detected only a few times. The chain employs TRBV7-3 and TRBJ2-3; the D gene is possibly TRBD2 (5 bases). The CDR3 covers 16 residues. V lost 5 bases, J lost 6 bases, and 21 bases lay in between. CDR1 is SGHTA, CDR2 FQGTGA, per germline. CDR3: CASSPSPISTGDTQYF. The CDR3, as DNA: TGTGCCAGCAGCCCCAGCCCCATTTCCACGGGGGATACGCAGTATTTT.

This clone was counted once. The J gene is TRBJ2-4, the V gene TRBV29-1, with a weak D call TRBD2 (6 bases). V was clipped by 3 bases and J by 1 base, with 16 bases between them. The CDR3 is made up of 16 amino acids. In germline, CDR1 is SQVTM, CDR2 ANQGSEA. As DNA, the CDR3 is TGCAGCGTTGAGGATCTGGGAGGAAGGGCCAAAAACATTCAGTACTTC. This codes for CSVEDLGGRAKNIQYF.

The chain recombines TRBV25-1 with TRBJ1-2; no clear D. Trimming left V 5 bases short and J 0 bases short, with 13 bases between. CDR3 length equals 15 residues. The V gene's germline CDR1 is MGHDK and CDR2 SYGVNS. CDR3: CASSRAEGPNYGYTF. The CDR3 coding sequence is TGTGCCAGCAGTCGGGCGGAGGGCCCTAACTATGGCTACACCTTC.

The chain carries TRBV18 and TRBJ1-2; 10 bases are shared with TRBD1. The CDR3 loop spans 18 amino acids. The germline gives CDR1 KGHSH, CDR2 LQKENI. Germline trimming cut 2 bases from V and 4 bases from J; bases unmatched to any gene: 13. The CDR3 sequence is CASSPFSDRGLSSYGYTF. The CDR3 nucleotides read TGTGCCAGCTCACCATTTAGTGACAGGGGGCTCTCTTCCTATGGCTACACCTTC.

This chain connects TRBV5-4 to TRBJ2-3; 11 bases are a match to TRBD2. V was pared by 4 bases and J by 3 bases, with 4 bases of the junction left unmatched. This CDR3 contains 15 residues. Per the germline V gene, CDR1 is SGHNT and CDR2 is YYREEE (reference sequence). The CDR3 region is CASSDSGRETDTQYF. CDR3 sequence (DNA): TGTGCCAGCAGCGATAGCGGGAGGGAAACAGATACGCAGTATTTT.

The CDR3 is CASSPGGQGLTDEQFF. CDR3 coding DNA: TGCGCCAGCAGCCCGGGGGGACAGGGTCTGACGGATGAGCAGTTCTTC. The chain carries TRBV5-1 and TRBJ2-1; TRBD1 matches 9 bases. The V gene end was trimmed by 4 bases and the J gene end by 8 bases; junction bases not matched to a gene: 13. Germline V gene data show CDR1 as SGHRS and CDR2 as YFSETQ. CDR3 length: 16 residues.

The CDR3, as DNA: TGCGCCAGCAGCGATCGCGGACAGGGGGGTAATTCACCCCTCCACTTT. Translating it yields CASSDRGQGGNSPLHF. V usage is TRBV5-1 and J usage is TRBJ1-6; 10 bases match TRBD1. Germline V gene data show CDR1 as SGHRS and CDR2 as YFSETQ. V shed 4 bases, J shed 6 bases, and the junction held 7 bases outside the gene matches. The CDR3 runs to 16 residues.

The chain combines TRBV7-9 with TRBJ2-3; 9 nucleotides match TRBD2. From germline, CDR1 is SEHNR and CDR2 FQNEAQ (reference sequence). This CDR3 comprises 16 residues. Trimming at V came to 6 bases and at J to 4 bases, leaving 11 bases not matched to a gene. CDR3 DNA: TGTGCCAGCAGACGTCCCGGGACTAGCCTCGCAGATACGCAGTATTTT. Translated: CASRRPGTSLADTQYF. The full variable domain, in which reference TRBV7-9 and TRBJ2-3 provide the parts outside the CDR3, is DTGVSQNPRHKITKRGQNVTFRCDPISEHNRLYWYRQTLGQGPEFLTYFQNEAQLEKSRLLSDRFSAERPKGSFSTLEIQRTEQGDSAMYLCASRRPGTSLADTQYFGPGTRLTVL.